The rows below give T cell receptor beta chains drawn from one sample of a study of blood T cells in healthy people across ages. TCRdb analysed the 5' RACE reads with MiXCR anew, one entry per CDR3 protein. The data show 550,000 to 600,000 distinct CDR3 sequences, 27% seen once. The source material was blood. These receptors all stem from a woman aged 70 to 79 in good health. The CDR3 runs from the conserved cysteine through the conserved F or W. A D gene is named only where the DNA matches it firmly. Expanded clones are given a class, and other clones once, few, many or no size at all.

cdr3_aa	cdr3_nt	v_call	j_call	d_call	clone_size
CAWSLGGSTEAFF	TGTGCCTGGAGTCTGGGCGGAAGCACTGAAGCTTTCTTT	TRBV30	TRBJ1-1	NA	few
CSASRQGNSYEQYF	TGCAGTGCTAGTCGTCAGGGAAACTCCTACGAGCAGTACTTC	TRBV20-1	TRBJ2-7	NA	few
CASSKGLARTDTQYF	TGTGCCAGCAGCAAGGGACTAGCCCGCACAGATACGCAGTATTTT	TRBV7-3	TRBJ2-3	TRBD2	few
CASSTAPLRRETQYF	TGTGCCAGCAGCACCGCCCCGTTACGGAGAGAGACCCAGTACTTC	TRBV4-2	TRBJ2-5	NA	NA
CASSLRQLQETQYF	TGCGCCAGCAGCTTGCGACAGCTACAAGAGACCCAGTACTTC	TRBV5-1	TRBJ2-5	NA	many
CASSLSSGRTETQYF	TGTGCCAGCAGCTTAAGCTCGGGCAGAACAGAGACCCAGTACTTC	TRBV7-2	TRBJ2-5	NA	few
CASSFNEVGNEKLFF	TGTGCCAGCAGCTTCAACGAGGTGGGGAATGAAAAACTGTTTTTT	TRBV7-9	TRBJ1-4	NA	NA
CAISPGTGIYEQYF	TGCGCCATCAGCCCCGGGACAGGGATCTACGAGCAGTACTTC	TRBV10-3	TRBJ2-7	TRBD1	NA
CSARDLREQFF	TGCAGTGCTAGAGATCTAAGGGAGCAGTTCTTC	TRBV20-1	TRBJ2-1	NA	NA
CASRLKTGTYGYTF	TGCGCCAGCAGACTGAAGACAGGGACCTATGGCTACACCTTC	TRBV5-1	TRBJ1-2	TRBD1	NA
CASSLGTGGWGYNEQFF	TGCGCCAGCAGCTTGGGGACTGGGGGTTGGGGATACAATGAGCAGTTCTTC	TRBV5-1	TRBJ2-1	NA	few
CASSPHTTGTTEAFF	TGTGCCAGCAGTCCACACACCACAGGGACGACTGAAGCTTTCTTT	TRBV12-3/TRBV12-4	TRBJ1-1	NA	few
CASSLTAPYNEQFF	TGCGCCAGCAGCTTGACGGCCCCCTACAATGAGCAGTTCTTC	TRBV5-1	TRBJ2-1	NA	few
CSARGRNEQFF	TGCAGTGCTAGGGGACGTAATGAGCAGTTCTTC	TRBV20-1	TRBJ2-1	NA	few
CASTRLNTEAFF	TGTGCCAGCACGCGTCTGAACACTGAAGCTTTCTTT	TRBV6-2/TRBV6-3	TRBJ1-1	NA	NA
CASSFNRVGGTEAFF	TGTGCCAGCAGCTTCAACAGGGTTGGAGGCACTGAAGCTTTCTTT	TRBV11-3	TRBJ1-1	NA	NA
CASSLRGASETQYF	TGTGCCAGCAGCTTGCGGGGGGCGTCAGAGACCCAGTACTTC	TRBV5-4	TRBJ2-5	NA	few
CASSQYYKQGGNEKLFF	TGCGCCAGCAGCCAATATTATAAGCAGGGGGGGAATGAAAAACTGTTTTTT	TRBV4-3	TRBJ1-4	TRBD1	few
CASLMGQPSSYEQYF	TGTGCCAGCCTTATGGGGCAGCCAAGCTCCTACGAGCAGTACTTC	TRBV27	TRBJ2-7	NA	NA
CASSSGQRGETQYF	TGTGCCAGCAGTTCCGGGCAACGTGGAGAGACCCAGTACTTC	TRBV9	TRBJ2-5	NA	NA
CASSLGGPRVEFF	TGCGCCAGCAGCTTGGGGGGACCGCGCGTGGAATTCTTC	TRBV5-1	TRBJ2-5	NA	few
CASREGSSYNEQFF	TGTGCCAGCAGAGAGGGTAGCTCCTACAATGAGCAGTTCTTC	TRBV3-1	TRBJ2-1	NA	few
CASSLGVAGLRSEQYF	TGTGCCAGCAGCTTAGGTGTCGCCGGACTGAGATCTGAGCAGTACTTC	TRBV7-2	TRBJ2-7	NA	once
CASRGTEYSNQPQHF	TGTGCCAGCAGGGGGACAGAGTATAGCAATCAGCCCCAGCATTTT	TRBV2	TRBJ1-5	TRBD1	NA
CASSVHRELYSATNEKLFF	TGTGCCAGCTCAGTTCACAGGGAACTATACTCTGCAACTAATGAAAAACTGTTTTTT	TRBV18	TRBJ1-4	NA	NA
CASSPQVGTGGINEQFF	TGTGCCAGCAGCCCTCAGGTGGGGACAGGGGGCATCAATGAGCAGTTCTTC	TRBV14	TRBJ2-1	TRBD1	NA
CASSLAGDANYGHTF	TGTGCCAGCAGCTTAGCAGGGGACGCCAACTATGGCCACACCTTC	TRBV7-2	TRBJ1-2	NA	NA
CSVPREQYF	TGCAGCGTCCCCCGCGAGCAGTACTTC	TRBV29-1	TRBJ2-7	NA	NA
CASSDWPGEAFF	TGTGCCAGCAGTGACTGGCCTGGTGAAGCTTTCTTT	TRBV6-2/TRBV6-3	TRBJ1-1	NA	NA
CASSYLTGQETQYF	TGTGCCAGCAGCTACCTGACAGGCCAAGAGACCCAGTACTTC	TRBV5-6	TRBJ2-5	NA	NA
CSAKKNYGYTF	TGCAGTGCAAAGAAGAACTATGGCTACACCTTC	TRBV20-1	TRBJ1-2	NA	NA
CASSYSDHTDTQYF	TGTGCCAGCAGTTACTCGGACCACACAGATACGCAGTATTTT	TRBV6-5	TRBJ2-3	NA	NA
CASSPRSGSGNTIYF	TGTGCCAGCTCACCACGATCCGGGTCTGGAAACACCATATATTTT	TRBV18	TRBJ1-3	NA	NA
CASSASTGYQPQHF	TGTGCCAGCAGTGCCTCAACAGGGTATCAGCCCCAGCATTTT	TRBV27	TRBJ1-5	NA	few
CASSRMRGSTITFSYEQYF	TGTGCCAGCAGTCGCATGCGTGGGTCGACCATCACTTTCTCCTACGAGCAGTACTTC	TRBV6-2/TRBV6-3	TRBJ2-7	NA	few
CASSHAGGEEQFF	TGCGCCAGCAGTCACGCGGGGGGAGAGGAGCAGTTCTTC	TRBV4-1	TRBJ2-1	TRBD2	NA
CASSVTGEQPQHF	TGTGCCAGCAGCGTGACAGGGGAACAGCCCCAGCATTTT	TRBV9	TRBJ1-5	TRBD1	NA
CASSRPGGWDGYTF	TGTGCCAGCAGTCGTCCAGGGGGCTGGGATGGCTACACCTTC	TRBV6-2/TRBV6-3	TRBJ1-2	TRBD1	few
CASSFSAGDGNTIYF	TGTGCCAGCAGTTTTTCTGCGGGAGATGGAAACACCATATATTTT	TRBV12-3/TRBV12-4	TRBJ1-3	NA	few
CATSRDEQGKQFF	TGTGCCACCAGCAGAGACGAACAGGGTAAGCAGTTCTTC	TRBV15	TRBJ2-1	NA	few
CASSPVSSYEQYF	TGTGCCAGCAGCCCGGTTAGCAGCTACGAGCAGTACTTC	TRBV7-9	TRBJ2-7	NA	few
CASRDRAYLNTQYF	TGTGCCAGCAGGGACAGGGCCTACCTTAATACGCAGTATTTT	TRBV2	TRBJ2-3	TRBD1	many
CSARDSRSGDPYNEQFF	TGCAGTGCTAGAGATTCGCGTAGCGGGGACCCCTACAATGAGCAGTTCTTC	TRBV20-1	TRBJ2-1	TRBD2	few
CASTPIGSTDTQYF	TGTGCCAGCACCCCAATAGGGAGCACAGATACGCAGTATTTT	TRBV6-5	TRBJ2-3	NA	NA
CSAVLREQFF	TGCAGCGCAGTGCTCAGGGAGCAGTTCTTC	TRBV29-1	TRBJ2-1	NA	NA
CASSFDRGHNEQFF	TGCGCCAGCAGCTTCGACAGGGGACACAATGAGCAGTTCTTC	TRBV5-1	TRBJ2-1	TRBD1	NA
CASSPGQGVREQFF	TGTGCCAGCAGCCCGGGGCAGGGGGTCAGGGAGCAGTTCTTC	TRBV11-2	TRBJ2-1	TRBD1	once
CASSRTGTFYEQYF	TGCGCCAGCAGCCGCACAGGGACATTCTACGAGCAGTACTTC	TRBV4-3	TRBJ2-7	NA	few
CSAGAREGKLFF	TGCAGTGCTGGAGCCAGGGAAGGGAAACTGTTTTTT	TRBV20-1	TRBJ1-4	NA	NA
CASTVGGIEAFF	TGTGCCAGCACCGTGGGGGGGATCGAAGCTTTCTTT	TRBV2	TRBJ1-1	NA	NA
CASKLQGSYGYTF	TGTGCCAGCAAGTTACAGGGTAGCTATGGCTACACCTTC	TRBV28	TRBJ1-2	NA	NA